One sample yielded the 3 T cell receptor beta chains listed below, sequenced in a study of cytotoxic CD8 clonotypes in ibrutinib-treated CLL. Some clones are missing from TCRdb's copy, which holds only in-frame ones; the method was immunoSEQ multiplex PCR. The sample holds roughly 220,000 clones, about four fifths seen once. The material sequenced was PBMCs, taken after 12 months of ibrutinib treatment. All receptors come from a human donor with chronic lymphocytic leukemia.

This clone was counted between two and nine times. DNA for the CDR3: TGTGCCAGCTCACCCAGGACAGGGGGAAGCTATGGCTACACCTTC. The encoded protein is CASSPRTGGSYGYTF. The V call is TRBV18, the J call TRBJ1-2; 10 bases match TRBD1. The CDR3 is 15 residues long. In germline, CDR1 is KGHSH, CDR2 LQKENI. Germline trimming cut 3 bases from V and 4 bases from J; bases unmatched to any gene: 5.

This clone was seen a single time. The genes are TRBV6-5 and TRBJ2-7, with a possible D match to TRBD2 (6 bases). Germline CDR1 reads MNHEY; CDR2 reads SVGAGI. Trimming left V 5 bases short and J 7 bases short, with 15 bases between. This CDR3 region has 13 residues. CDR3 bases: TGTGCCAGCAGTGAATCCCCGGGACTTGAGCAGTACTTC. It codes for CASSESPGLEQYF.

This chain links TRBV6-6 with TRBJ2-7; tentative D call: TRBD2 (5 bases). CDR3 length equals 13 residues. V was trimmed by 6 bases and J by 3 bases, leaving 12 bases between them. Per the germline V gene, CDR1 is MNHNY and CDR2 is SVGAGI (reference sequence). CDR3 coding DNA: TGTGCCAGCAGCTTAATCGGGGTCTACGAGCAGTACTTC. It translates to CASSLIGVYEQYF.